A selection of T cell receptor beta chains follows, all from one sample in a study of human T cells and chemical hapten exposure. MiXCR, applied by TCRdb to the RACE reads, yields one record per CDR3 protein. Of a few hundred thousand distinct CDR3 sequences listed, approximately 5% are singletons. Material: whole blood, obtained in connection with sensitization to the hapten diphenylcyclopropenone (DPC). These receptors all come from a woman aged 45-59 years with alopecia areata. Some clones in this sample may be carry-over from other donors' samples. CDR3s include the opening cysteine and the closing phenylalanine or tryptophan. The order of the fields is CDR3 length, J gene, clone size, V gene, CDR3 protein. Clone size, where shown, is once, few, many, or a class for clones that have expanded.

length: 13; J: TRBJ1-5; size: many; V: TRBV28; CDR3: CASSPAAGQPQHF
length: 15; J: TRBJ2-1; size: many; V: TRBV28; CDR3: CASRRPGRGYNEQFF
length: 15; J: TRBJ2-1; size: -; V: TRBV20-1; CDR3: CSATDRDLRNNEQFF
length: 14; J: TRBJ2-1; size: many; V: TRBV7-9; CDR3: CASTELTSYNEQFF
length: 14; J: TRBJ2-7; size: many; V: TRBV7-2; CDR3: CASSLAGAAGEQYF
length: 21; J: TRBJ2-3; size: many; V: TRBV7-8; CDR3: CASSLPTGNTWDPQGTDTQYF
length: 15; J: TRBJ2-1; size: many; V: TRBV6-5; CDR3: CASSYGRVSYNEQFF
length: 11; J: TRBJ1-1; size: many; V: TRBV5-1; CDR3: CASRSGIRAFF
length: 12; J: TRBJ2-2; size: -; V: TRBV29-1; CDR3: CSVVRDTGELFF
length: 10; J: TRBJ2-7; size: many; V: TRBV20-1; CDR3: CSARGYEQYF
length: 16; J: TRBJ2-2; size: -; V: TRBV28; CDR3: CASSLIAGAGTGELFF
length: 13; J: TRBJ2-7; size: -; V: TRBV29-1; CDR3: CSVEGHAAYEQYF
length: 18; J: TRBJ2-7; size: -; V: TRBV12-3/TRBV12-4; CDR3: CASSLGLAGEYATYEQYF
length: 16; J: TRBJ2-3; size: many; V: TRBV6-1; CDR3: CASSEVGVPSTDTQYF
length: 13; J: TRBJ2-7; size: many; V: TRBV4-2; CDR3: CASSRGASYEQYF
length: 14; J: TRBJ2-3; size: many; V: TRBV11-2; CDR3: CASSLGGGPDTQYF
length: 14; J: TRBJ2-7; size: few; V: TRBV10-3; CDR3: CAISEYGGTSEQYF
length: 16; J: TRBJ2-3; size: many; V: TRBV2; CDR3: CASSGLTSGRTDTQYF
length: 15; J: TRBJ2-1; size: -; V: TRBV12-3/TRBV12-4; CDR3: CASSPGGQGASEQFF
length: 15; J: TRBJ1-4; size: many; V: TRBV9; CDR3: CASSVGRSGNEKLFF
length: 14; J: TRBJ2-4; size: many; V: TRBV5-1; CDR3: CASSPGQGGDIQYF
length: 14; J: TRBJ1-2; size: many; V: TRBV5-6; CDR3: CASSSTGQGSGYTF
length: 10; J: TRBJ2-7; size: -; V: TRBV28; CDR3: CARGVHEQYF
length: 15; J: TRBJ1-1; size: many; V: TRBV14; CDR3: CASSQSTGGVTEAFF
length: 13; J: TRBJ2-7; size: many; V: TRBV20-1; CDR3: CSAFRGQIDEQYF
length: 12; J: TRBJ1-1; size: -; V: TRBV12-5; CDR3: CASGYGYTEAFF
length: 15; J: TRBJ2-7; size: -; V: TRBV6-2/TRBV6-3; CDR3: CASTYGWTSSNEQYF
length: 13; J: TRBJ1-2; size: few; V: TRBV7-9; CDR3: CASETGGTYGYTF
length: 17; J: TRBJ2-3; size: many; V: TRBV7-6; CDR3: CASSKGTSIPSTDTQYF
length: 15; J: TRBJ1-1; size: many; V: TRBV7-8; CDR3: CASSLVAATNTEAFF
length: 13; J: TRBJ2-1; size: many; V: TRBV2; CDR3: CASSDGVSGEQFF
length: 12; J: TRBJ2-1; size: many; V: TRBV12-5; CDR3: CASGTMYNEQFF
length: 14; J: TRBJ2-2; size: many; V: TRBV2; CDR3: CASKGPTPAGELFF
length: 14; J: TRBJ2-2; size: many; V: TRBV6-5; CDR3: CASSYFRGTGELFF
length: 13; J: TRBJ1-3; size: -; V: TRBV5-1; CDR3: CASRAYYGNTIYF
length: 15; J: TRBJ2-1; size: -; V: TRBV3-1; CDR3: CASSQVAGASNEQFF
length: 15; J: TRBJ1-5; size: many; V: TRBV12-3/TRBV12-4; CDR3: CASSPQGAGNQPQHF
length: 13; J: TRBJ1-1; size: few; V: TRBV20-1; CDR3: CSAYTGLSTEAFF
length: 13; J: TRBJ2-5; size: many; V: TRBV7-3; CDR3: CASSLRGQETQYF
length: 14; J: TRBJ1-1; size: many; V: TRBV20-1; CDR3: CSARDLLRGTEAFF
length: 14; J: TRBJ2-3; size: many; V: TRBV12-3/TRBV12-4; CDR3: CASEKLAGPDTQYF
length: 15; J: TRBJ1-1; size: many; V: TRBV25-1; CDR3: CASSDSPGVDTEAFF
length: 12; J: TRBJ2-1; size: few; V: TRBV3-1; CDR3: CASSQVRNEQFF
length: 16; J: TRBJ1-1; size: -; V: TRBV10-3; CDR3: CAISELKSRPRLEAFF
length: 16; J: TRBJ2-1; size: many; V: TRBV7-2; CDR3: CASSYSSGSSYNEQFF
length: 14; J: TRBJ2-1; size: -; V: TRBV12-3/TRBV12-4; CDR3: CASTQSGGYNKQFF
length: 12; J: TRBJ1-2; size: many; V: TRBV10-3; CDR3: CAISAGGPGYTF
length: 18; J: TRBJ2-3; size: many; V: TRBV7-4; CDR3: CASSHSWPGTGRTDTQYF
length: 16; J: TRBJ2-6; size: few; V: TRBV11-2; CDR3: CASSLARGGGANVLTF
length: 15; J: TRBJ2-7; size: -; V: TRBV25-1; CDR3: CASFAGTGPSYEQYF
length: 14; J: TRBJ1-1; size: few; V: TRBV7-9; CDR3: CASSAGQVNTEAFF
length: 17; J: TRBJ2-1; size: few; V: TRBV20-1; CDR3: CSARVSSGSADYNEQFF
length: 16; J: TRBJ1-6; size: -; V: TRBV12-3/TRBV12-4; CDR3: CASSRGMGQINSPLHF
length: 14; J: TRBJ2-1; size: few; V: TRBV5-6; CDR3: CASSPGPNYNEQFF
length: 15; J: TRBJ2-7; size: -; V: TRBV5-1; CDR3: CASSPDITPIYVQYF
length: 12; J: TRBJ1-4; size: many; V: TRBV2; CDR3: CASRGGSEKLFF
length: 17; J: TRBJ1-4; size: many; V: TRBV3-1; CDR3: CASSGGFGTASEGKLFF